The next 21 T cell receptor beta chains were all read from a single sample in a study of blood T cell repertoires in COVID-19. Generated by immunoSEQ multiplex PCR, the TCRdb table keeps only in-frame clones and is missing some. The sample consists of under 300,000 clones, 65% to 80% of them appearing once. Sequenced input: peripheral blood. The receptors derive from a middle-aged woman with active or convalescent COVID-19.

This chain uses TRBV3-1 (or the pseudogene TRBV3-2) with TRBJ2-3, with 8 nucleotides matching TRBD2. Germline V gives CDR1 LGHDT, CDR2 YNNKEL (reference sequence). J was trimmed by 3 bases and V by 6 bases; bases with no gene match: 5. The length of the CDR3 is 14 residues. The CDR3 here is CASRRGGQTDTQYF. CDR3 in DNA: TGTGCCAGCAGACGGGGGGGCCAAACAGATACGCAGTATTTT.

The chain employs TRBV2 and TRBJ1-3, with D possibly matching TRBD1 (5 bases). V gave up 1 base and J gave up 4 bases, with 11 bases separating them. Germline CDR1 reads SNHLY; CDR2 reads FYNNEI. CDR3 length: 15 amino acids. CDR3 residues: CASSEGRAGGNTIYF. DNA for the CDR3: TGTGCCAGCAGTGAAGGCAGGGCGGGAGGAAACACCATATATTTT. The full variable domain, rest sourced from reference TRBV2 and TRBJ1-3, is EPEVTQTPSHQVTQMGQEVILRCVPISNHLYFYWYRQILGQKVEFLVSFYNNEISEKSEIFDDQFSVERPDGSNFTLKIRSTKLEDSAMYFCASSEGRAGGNTIYFGEGSWLTVV.

This clone was picked up a small number of times. The V and J genes are TRBV20-1 and TRBJ1-1; possible D gene TRBD1, 6 bases. Germline assignment: CDR1 DFQATT and CDR2 SNEGSKA (reference sequence). The CDR3 is 11 amino acids. Trimming took off 5 bases at V and 8 bases at J, with 12 bases between the two ends. CDR3: CSAQPTGEAFF. In nucleotides, the CDR3 is TGCAGTGCTCAACCCACAGGGGAAGCTTTCTTT.

J is TRBJ1-1 and V is TRBV24-1; TRBD1 agrees at 9 bases. Trimming cost V 5 bases and J 4 bases; bases outside gene matches: 7. CDR1 KGHDR and CDR2 SFDVKD come from the germline V gene. The CDR3 totals 15 residues. CDR3 in DNA: TGTGCCACCAGTGGGACAGGGGCCGAGGGCACTGAAGCTTTCTTT. This translates into CATSGTGAEGTEAFF.

In this sample, this clone turned up once. CDR3 coding DNA: TGTGCCTCCCGGTCGAAGATGGGCTACACCTTC. It is translated as CASRSKMGYTF. The chain uses TRBV6-5 and TRBJ1-2; D is unclear. CDR1 and CDR2 (germline): MNHEY, SVGAGI. The CDR3 length is 11 residues. V dropped 11 bases and J dropped 8 bases, with 15 bases sitting between them.

The chain links TRBV9 to TRBJ2-3, with TRBD1 as a possible D gene (5 bases). V lost 0 bases to trimming and J lost 0 bases, with 8 bases between them. There are 15 residues in the CDR3. Germline CDR1 and CDR2: SGDLS and YYNGEE. The CDR3 region is CASSVGGLSTDTQYF. DNA for the CDR3: TGTGCCAGCAGCGTAGGGGGCCTTAGCACAGATACGCAGTATTTT.

In its sample, this clone was seen a few times. The V and J genes are TRBV3-1 (or the pseudogene TRBV3-2) and TRBJ1-5; D perhaps matches TRBD1 (6 bases). V dropped 4 bases and J dropped 3 bases, with 13 bases sitting between them. This CDR3 region has 15 residues. Looked up from germline, CDR1 is LGHDT and CDR2 is YNNKEL (reference sequence). CDR3 in DNA: TGTGCCAGCAGCCCCTCCACAGGGACCAATCAGCCCCAGCATTTT. It yields the protein CASSPSTGTNQPQHF.

This clone was recorded a few times. The chain is built from TRBV15 and TRBJ1-2; TRBD1 aligns across 12 bases. There are 17 residues in the CDR3. The junction had 15 bases not matched to a gene; V was cut back by 7 bases and J by 6 bases. CDR1 and CDR2 (germline): LNHNV, YYDKDF (reference sequence). CDR3 region: CATKIETPGQGANGYTF. The CDR3 DNA reads TGTGCCACCAAGATAGAGACTCCGGGACAGGGGGCGAATGGCTACACCTTC.

The V call is TRBV5-5, the J call TRBJ2-2, with TRBD2 as a possible D gene (6 bases). V lost 4 bases, J lost 3 bases, and 16 bases lay in between. The CDR3 extends over 16 amino acids. Germline CDR1 and CDR2: SGHKS and YYEKEE (reference sequence). CDR3 loop: CASSPLVGGDTGELFF. The CDR3, as DNA: TGTGCCAGCAGCCCCTTGGTAGGAGGGGACACCGGGGAGCTGTTTTTT.

The V gene is TRBV5-1, the J gene TRBJ1-4, with D perhaps TRBD1 (5 bases). Germline-derived CDR1 and CDR2 are SGHRS and YFSETQ. The CDR3 covers 16 residues. V was cut by 4 bases and J by 5 bases, with 18 bases left in between. The CDR3 sequence is CASSLSKTGGNEKLFF. CDR3 DNA: TGCGCCAGCAGCCTCTCTAAAACCGGGGGAAATGAAAAACTGTTTTTT. The full variable domain, rest sourced from reference TRBV5-1 and TRBJ1-4, is KAGVTQTPRYLIKTRGQQVTLSCSPISGHRSVSWYQQTPGQGLQFLFEYFSETQRNKGNFPGRFSGRQFSNSRSEMNVSTLELGDSALYLCASSLSKTGGNEKLFFGSGTQLSVL.

The rearrangement joins TRBV6-5 to TRBJ2-2, with TRBD2 matching 11 bases. With 7 bases clipped from V and 4 bases from J, the junction kept 5 bases outside the gene matches. The CDR3 is 15 residues long. Per the germline V gene, CDR1 is MNHEY and CDR2 is SVGAGI. CDR3 in DNA: TGTGCCAGCACTGGACTAGCGGGTGCCACCGGGGAGCTGTTTTTT. Translation: CASTGLAGATGELFF.

This clone is a singleton in its sample. V gene TRBV3-1 (or the pseudogene TRBV3-2) combines with J gene TRBJ1-6, with 9 bases lining up with TRBD1. Losses at the gene ends were 1 base for V and 6 bases for J; bases not matched to a gene: 1. CDR3 length: 15 amino acids. Germline lookup yields CDR1 LGHDT and CDR2 YNNKEL (reference sequence). The CDR3 protein is CASSQGDRANSPLHF. The CDR3 region has the DNA TGTGCCAGCAGCCAAGGGGACAGGGCTAATTCACCCCTCCACTTT.

The rearrangement uses TRBV29-1 and TRBJ2-6; 9 bases line up with TRBD1. The CDR3 extends over 16 amino acids. The V segment lost 4 bases and the J segment 0 bases; nucleotides outside the gene matches: 4. Germline values: CDR1 SQVTM, CDR2 ANQGSEA. CDR3 bases: TGCAGCGTTGGGGGACAGGGAGGCTCTGGGGCCAACGTCCTGACTTTC. Protein product: CSVGGQGGSGANVLTF.

The chain carries TRBV6-1 and TRBJ1-2; D is uncertain. This CDR3 has 14 amino acids. Trimming cost V 0 bases and J 2 bases, with 7 bases left between them. CDR1 MNHNS and CDR2 SASEGT come from the germline V gene. The CDR3 here is CASSEAVGNYGYTF. CDR3 in DNA: TGTGCCAGCAGTGAAGCGGTCGGGAACTATGGCTACACCTTC.

V is TRBV7-8 and J is TRBJ2-7, with D perhaps TRBD1 (6 bases). The V and J ends lost 6 bases and 3 bases respectively, with 24 bases between them. Per germline, CDR1 SGHVS and CDR2 FQNEAQ. The CDR3 runs 17 residues. The CDR3 DNA is TGTGCCAGCAGACACCAATCCGGGACAAGATTGTTCTACGAGCAGTACGTC. Its protein is CASRHQSGTRLFYEQYV.

The gene calls are TRBV10-3 and TRBJ1-5; the D gene is possibly TRBD1 (6 bases). The CDR3 consists of 15 residues. Trimming removed 8 bases from V and 0 bases from J, with 14 bases in between. Germline V CDR1 and CDR2: ENHRY, SYGVKD. CDR3 coding DNA: TGTGCCATCGGCCGGGGGGCGGATAGCAATCAGCCCCAGCATTTT. This gives the protein CAIGRGADSNQPQHF.

J is TRBJ1-2 and V is TRBV6-4; 8 bases align to TRBD1. Germline V gene data show CDR1 as MRHNA and CDR2 as SNTAGT. There are 12 residues in the CDR3. Unmatched junction bases numbered 6, after V lost 8 bases and J lost 7 bases. For the CDR3, the DNA is TGTGCCAGCTCAGGGGGCTGGGGTGGCTACACCTTC. It translates to CASSGGWGGYTF.

V is TRBV20-1 and J is TRBJ1-1; D might be TRBD1 (6 bases). This CDR3 comprises 14 residues. Germline CDR1 is DFQATT and CDR2 is SNEGSKA (reference sequence). Trimming took off 3 bases at V and 6 bases at J, with 17 bases between the two ends. CDR3 sequence reads: CSASRQVIAPEAFF. CDR3 bases: TGCAGTGCTAGTCGACAGGTTATCGCCCCTGAAGCTTTCTTT.

The rearrangement uses TRBV6-1 and TRBJ1-1, with a weak D call TRBD1 (5 bases). CDR1 MNHNS and CDR2 SASEGT come from the germline V gene. Trimming cost V 1 base and J 3 bases, with 12 bases left between them. The CDR3 loop spans 15 amino acids. The CDR3 reads CASSEVSGGDTEAFF. The DNA for the CDR3 is TGTGCCAGCAGTGAAGTTTCGGGGGGGGACACTGAAGCTTTCTTT.

The chain carries TRBV27 and TRBJ2-7; D not certain. V was trimmed by 4 bases and J by 2 bases, leaving 9 bases between them. The CDR3 extends over 13 amino acids. Germline lookup yields CDR1 MNHEY and CDR2 SMNVEV (reference sequence). CDR3 sequence reads: CASSSTVTYEQYV. The CDR3 nucleotides read TGTGCCAGCAGTTCTACAGTCACCTACGAGCAGTACGTC.

This clone occurred a few times. The chain joins TRBV5-4 to TRBJ1-1; 10 bases are shared with TRBD1. CDR1 and CDR2 from the germline V gene are SGHNT and YYREEE (reference sequence). This CDR3 region has 15 residues. The V segment lost 0 bases and the J segment 4 bases; nucleotides outside the gene matches: 3. CDR3: CASSLGQGAITEAFF. As DNA, the CDR3 is TGTGCCAGCAGCTTGGGACAGGGGGCCATCACTGAAGCTTTCTTT.